The 30 T cell receptor beta chains below all came from one sample that was sequenced in a study of a mutant IDH1 vaccine in newly diagnosed glioma. Only in-frame clones appear in the TCRdb table, and some are missing; sequencing was by immunoSEQ multiplex PCR. The profile shows some 56,000 clones, approximately 71% of them singletons. Noted time point: week 47, end of study. Doses consisted of 300 ug of mutant IDH1 20-mer peptide each, paired with topical imiquimod. Their antigens are not known. The sample in question was PBMCs, obtained from a glioma patient whose treatment included an IDH1 peptide vaccine. The origin of the receptors is a man aged 50-60 years with glioma.

The chain uses TRBV10-1 and TRBJ1-2; D might be TRBD1 (5 bases). CDR3 length: 13 amino acids. V shed 9 bases and J shed 1 base, with 12 bases lying between them. CDR1 WNHNN and CDR2 SYGVQD come from the germline V gene (reference sequence). DNA of the CDR3: TGCGCCAGAGGAGGGACCTTTAACTATGGCTACACCTTC. This encodes CARGGTFNYGYTF.

This clone occurred once. The chain has TRBV6-5 and TRBJ2-1; D may match TRBD1 or TRBD2 (5 bases each). V lost 4 bases and J lost 7, with 17 bases in between. CDR3 length: 15 residues. CDR1 is MNHEY, CDR2 SVGAGI, per germline. CDR3 sequence: CASSSPGDLRNEQFF. CDR3 in DNA: TGTGCCAGCAGTTCCCCCGGGGACCTGAGGAATGAGCAGTTCTTC.

V gene TRBV19 combines with J gene TRBJ1-2; the D is unclear. The CDR3 runs 14 residues. The germline CDR1 and CDR2 sequences are LNHDA and SQIVND (reference sequence). The V end lost 6 bases, the J end lost 1 base, and 12 bases lay between the germline ends. As DNA, the CDR3 is TGTGCCAGTAGCGCCGGCGGAGGTAACTATGGCTACACCTTC. This translates into CASSAGGGNYGYTF.

The V call is TRBV30, the J call TRBJ2-7, with 7 bases that match TRBD2. The germline V gene encodes CDR1 GTSNPN and CDR2 SVGIG (reference sequence). CDR3 length: 13 amino acids. V lost 2 bases, J lost 4 bases, and 5 bases stayed unmatched. CDR3 loop: CAWSSGTQYEQYF. DNA of the CDR3: TGTGCCTGGAGTAGCGGGACTCAGTACGAGCAGTACTTC.

The genes are TRBV6-6 and TRBJ1-4, with 9 bases that match TRBD1. The germline gives CDR1 MNHNY, CDR2 SVGAGI (reference sequence). CDR3 size: 14 residues. V dropped 6 bases and J dropped 7; count of bases not matched to a gene: 6. CDR3 amino acids: CASSLGQGIEKLFF. The CDR3 nucleotides read TGTGCCAGCAGCCTGGGACAGGGAATTGAAAAACTGTTTTTT.

CDR3 coding DNA: TGTGCCAGCTCGGACAGGCTTAATGAAAAACTGTTTTTT. The encoded protein is CASSDRLNEKLFF. The rearrangement uses TRBV7-6 and TRBJ1-4; 7 nucleotides agree with TRBD1. V trimming: 8 bases; J trimming: 4 bases; junction bases outside the gene matches: 4. The germline gives CDR1 SGHVS, CDR2 FNYEAQ. The CDR3 has 13 amino acids. The full variable domain, its missing parts supplied by reference TRBV7-6 and TRBJ1-4, is GAGVSQSPRYKVTKRGQDVALRCDPISGHVSLYWYRQALGQGPEFLTYFNYEAQQDKSGLPNDRFSAERPEGSISTLTIQRTEQRDSAMYRCASSDRLNEKLFFGSGTQLSVL.

This chain uses TRBV29-1 with TRBJ2-1, with a tentative D call TRBD1 (6 bases). Trimming pared 7 bases from V and 2 bases from J, leaving 12 bases between. The CDR3 has 13 amino acids. CDR1 SQVTM and CDR2 ANQGSEA come from the germline V gene. The CDR3 sequence is CSAGGDTYNEQFF. The CDR3 region has the DNA TGCAGCGCTGGTGGGGACACCTACAATGAGCAGTTCTTC.

J is TRBJ1-1 and V is TRBV18; tentative D call: TRBD1 (5 bases). The length of the CDR3 is 15 residues. V dropped 2 bases and J dropped 5 bases, with 15 bases sitting between them. Looked up from germline, CDR1 is KGHSH and CDR2 is LQKENI. CDR3 protein: CASSPGAGGGTEAFF. Here the CDR3 DNA reads TGTGCCAGCTCACCAGGGGCAGGAGGAGGGACTGAAGCTTTCTTT. Variable domain in full (rest from reference TRBV18 and TRBJ1-1): NAGVMQNPRHLVRRRGQEARLRCSPMKGHSHVYWYRQLPEEGLKFMVYLQKENIIDESGMPKERFSAEFPKEGPSILRIQQVVRGDSAAYFCASSPGAGGGTEAFFGQGTRLTVV.

CDR3 coding DNA: TGTGCCAGCAGCCCAAGAGCGGGGGAAGGGACAGATACGCAGTATTTT. Its translation is CASSPRAGEGTDTQYF. The rearrangement links TRBV9 to TRBJ2-3; TRBD2 matches 8 bases. The CDR3 is 16 residues long. CDR1 is SGDLS, CDR2 YYNGEE, per germline. V dropped 4 bases and J dropped 3; count of bases not matched to a gene: 10.

This chain links TRBV5-6 with TRBJ1-2; D gene unclear. The CDR3 runs 11 residues. V was trimmed by 0 bases and J by 10 bases, leaving 7 bases between them. The germline V gene has CDR1 SGHDT and CDR2 YYEEEE. The CDR3 DNA sequence: TGTGCCAGCAGCTTGGAGGGCCCCTACACCTTC. This codes for CASSLEGPYTF.

The V call is TRBV5-1, the J call TRBJ1-1; possible D gene TRBD1, 6 bases. This CDR3 spans 14 amino acids. Between the trimmed V and J ends, which lost 3 bases and 1 base, there was a span of 10 bases. Germline-derived CDR1 and CDR2 are SGHRS and YFSETQ. CDR3 in amino acids: CASSWGQPNTEAFF. For the CDR3, the DNA is TGCGCCAGCAGCTGGGGACAACCGAACACTGAAGCTTTCTTT. The entire variable domain, with the rest obtained from reference TRBV5-1 and TRBJ1-1, is as follows: KAGVTQTPRYLIKTRGQQVTLSCSPISGHRSVSWYQQTPGQGLQFLFEYFSETQRNKGNFPGRFSGRQFSNSRSEMNVSTLELGDSALYLCASSWGQPNTEAFFGQGTRLTVV.

This chain uses TRBV5-1 with TRBJ1-1; D is perhaps TRBD1 (6 bases). CDR1 is SGHRS, CDR2 YFSETQ, per germline. The CDR3 has 14 amino acids. Trimming pared 4 bases from V and 4 bases from J, leaving 14 bases between. The CDR3 DNA reads TGCGCCAGCAGCGTTAACAGGGAGGTCACTGAAGCTTTCTTT. It is translated as CASSVNREVTEAFF.

The chain employs TRBV2 and TRBJ2-7; the D is unclear. CDR1 and CDR2 (germline): SNHLY, FYNNEI. This CDR3 has 14 amino acids. The V gene lost 7 bases and the J gene lost 1 base, with 14 bases spanning the gap. CDR3 region: CASIGPRTSYEQYF. The CDR3 region has the DNA TGTGCCAGCATTGGGCCTAGAACGTCCTACGAGCAGTACTTC. Together with reference TRBV2 and TRBJ2-7, the CDR3 gives the full variable domain: EPEVTQTPSHQVTQMGQEVILRCVPISNHLYFYWYRQILGQKVEFLVSFYNNEISEKSEIFDDQFSVERPDGSNFTLKIRSTKLEDSAMYFCASIGPRTSYEQYFGPGTRLTVT.

The V and J genes are TRBV5-1 and TRBJ1-1; D gene ambiguous. Trimming took 4 bases from V and 7 from J, leaving 20 bases between them. The CDR3 runs 15 residues. Germline-derived CDR1 and CDR2 are SGHRS and YFSETQ. CDR3 DNA sequence: TGCGCCAGCAGCCGGAGCTGGAGCGGTCAAGGTGAAGCTTTCTTT. Amino acid sequence: CASSRSWSGQGEAFF.

As to this clone: The junction departs from germline at one end; a sequencing error may be responsible. V gene TRBV10-3 combines with J gene TRBJ1-1; D remains unclear. Germline values: CDR1 ENHRY, CDR2 SYGVKD. The CDR3 totals 15 residues. The CDR3 loop reads CAISEGLMRNPEAFF. CDR3 nucleotide sequence: TGTGCCATCAGTGAAGGGTTGATGCGGAACCCTGAAGCTTTCTTT.

V gene TRBV7-8 combines with J gene TRBJ1-1; maybe TRBD1 (5 bases). Germline V gives CDR1 SGHVS, CDR2 FQNEAQ. V was clipped by 3 bases and J by 2 bases, with 10 bases between them. This CDR3 is built from 14 residues. CDR3 residues: CASSFNRINTEAFF. CDR3 nucleotides: TGTGCCAGCAGCTTTAACAGGATTAACACTGAAGCTTTCTTT.

The V and J genes are TRBV18 and TRBJ2-5; D uncertain. This CDR3 has 12 residues. Germline loops: CDR1 KGHSH, CDR2 LQKENI. The V gene lost 2 bases and the J gene lost 1 base, with 2 bases spanning the gap. The DNA for the CDR3 is TGTGCCAGCTCACCATCCCAAGAGACCCAGTACTTC. It yields the protein CASSPSQETQYF. Complete variable domain (other parts from reference TRBV18 and TRBJ2-5): NAGVMQNPRHLVRRRGQEARLRCSPMKGHSHVYWYRQLPEEGLKFMVYLQKENIIDESGMPKERFSAEFPKEGPSILRIQQVVRGDSAAYFCASSPSQETQYFGPGTRLLVL.

There are a few counts of this clone. V is TRBV6-5 and J is TRBJ2-7; 7 bases line up with TRBD1. Germline values: CDR1 MNHEY, CDR2 SVGAGI. There are 14 residues in the CDR3. The V segment lost 4 bases and the J segment 3 bases; nucleotides outside the gene matches: 6. This chain's CDR3 is CASSLDRARYEQYF. In nucleotides, the CDR3 is TGTGCCAGCAGTTTAGACAGGGCTCGCTACGAGCAGTACTTC.

This sequence joins TRBV4-2 and TRBJ2-7; D uncertain. Germline CDR1 is LGHNA and CDR2 is YNFKEQ. V was shortened by 1 base and J by 3 bases, with 10 bases between the two germline ends. CDR3 length: 14 amino acids. CDR3 nucleotides: TGTGCCAGCAGCCAAGTTGGGTCGGGCTACGAGCAGTACTTC. Amino acid sequence: CASSQVGSGYEQYF.

The sample holds one count of this clone. The chain joins TRBV6-1 to TRBJ2-7, with TRBD2 as a possible D gene (5 bases). Per germline, CDR1 MNHNS and CDR2 SASEGT. CDR3 length: 12 amino acids. With 6 bases removed from V and 5 bases from J, the gap between germline ends came to 11 bases. The CDR3 DNA sequence: TGTGCCAGCAGGAGGGATTCCCACGAGCAGTACTTC. Encoded protein: CASRRDSHEQYF.

The V and J genes are TRBV6-5 and TRBJ1-1; D perhaps matches TRBD1 (5 bases). The CDR3 extends over 11 amino acids. CDR1 and CDR2 from the germline V gene are MNHEY and SVGAGI. With 6 bases removed from V and 8 bases from J, the gap between germline ends came to 10 bases. CDR3 in DNA: TGTGCCAGCAGGGGACGGGGGGAAGCTTTCTTT. It yields the protein CASRGRGEAFF.

The chain carries TRBV5-1 and TRBJ1-1; D unresolved. CDR1 is SGHRS and CDR2 is YFSETQ in the germline V gene. The CDR3 totals 16 residues. V was trimmed by 2 bases and J by 4 bases, leaving 18 bases between them. The CDR3 loop reads CASSLSSGGRITEAFF. The DNA of the CDR3 is TGCGCCAGCAGCTTATCTTCAGGAGGTCGTATCACTGAAGCTTTCTTT.

In this sample, this clone turned up once. The V call is TRBV30, the J call TRBJ1-5; a possible D gene is TRBD1 (6 bases). V dropped 0 bases and J dropped 9 bases, with 15 bases sitting between them. CDR3 size: 14 residues. Germline values: CDR1 GTSNPN, CDR2 SVGIG (reference sequence). The DNA for the CDR3 is TGTGCCTGGAGTGTATCCAGGGGTGGTCTGCCCCAGCATTTT. Protein sequence: CAWSVSRGGLPQHF.

The V call is TRBV19, the J call TRBJ2-2, with D uncertain. This CDR3 is 14 amino acids long. The germline V gene encodes CDR1 LNHDA and CDR2 SQIVND (reference sequence). The germline V and J ends were trimmed by 5 bases and 2 bases, with 9 bases remaining between them. The CDR3 reads CASSRQFNTGELFF. Here the CDR3 DNA reads TGTGCCAGTAGTCGGCAGTTTAACACCGGGGAGCTGTTTTTT.

As DNA, the CDR3 is TGCGCCAGCAGCGGCCTTGGCGGGGGGGCCGGGGAGACCCAGTACTTC. Its translation is CASSGLGGGAGETQYF. The rearrangement joins TRBV5-1 to TRBJ2-5; TRBD2 agrees at 9 bases. The CDR3 has 16 residues. Germline lookup yields CDR1 SGHRS and CDR2 YFSETQ. V shed 4 bases, J shed 5 bases, and the junction held 12 bases outside the gene matches. Using reference TRBV5-1 and TRBJ2-5 for the parts outside the CDR3, the full variable domain is KAGVTQTPRYLIKTRGQQVTLSCSPISGHRSVSWYQQTPGQGLQFLFEYFSETQRNKGNFPGRFSGRQFSNSRSEMNVSTLELGDSALYLCASSGLGGGAGETQYFGPGTRLLVL.

This clone was picked up a small number of times. The J gene is TRBJ1-1, the V gene TRBV19; D remains ambiguous. V was trimmed by 6 bases and J by 9 bases, leaving 20 bases between them. Germline V CDR1 and CDR2: LNHDA, SQIVND (reference sequence). CDR3 length: 14 amino acids. In nucleotides, the CDR3 is TGTGCCAGTAGCCCTGACCGGGCTCGGAGGCAAGCTTTCTTT. As protein: CASSPDRARRQAFF.

This clone was seen once. The gene calls are TRBV27 and TRBJ2-1, with TRBD2 identical over 7 bases. CDR3 length equals 13 residues. Germline CDR1 MNHEY, CDR2 SMNVEV (reference sequence). V shed 0 bases, J shed 9 bases, and the junction held 2 bases outside the gene matches. The CDR3 bases are TGTGCCAGCAGTTTATCGCCGGGGGGTGAGCAGTTCTTC. Its protein is CASSLSPGGEQFF.

This clone has a single count. This chain uses TRBV13 with TRBJ1-4, with TRBD1 identical over 10 bases. CDR3 length: 15 residues. Trimming took 8 bases from V and 6 from J; bases not matched to a gene: 9. In germline, CDR1 is PRHDT, CDR2 FYEKMQ (reference sequence). For the CDR3, the DNA is TGTGCCAGCTCCCGGGACAGGGGATTTGATGAAAAACTGTTTTTT. Translation gives CASSRDRGFDEKLFF.

V usage is TRBV5-1 and J usage is TRBJ2-7; 14 bases are a match to TRBD2. Per germline, CDR1 SGHRS and CDR2 YFSETQ. The CDR3 is 16 amino acids. The ends lost 0 bases at V and 7 bases at J; junction bases unmatched: 6. This CDR3 reads CASSLDGTSGGQEQYF. The CDR3 coding sequence is TGCGCCAGCAGCTTGGACGGGACTAGCGGGGGTCAGGAGCAGTACTTC.

The chain has TRBV7-3 and TRBJ1-6; D is unresolved. Germline values: CDR1 SGHTA, CDR2 FQGTGA. This CDR3 comprises 14 residues. Between the trimmed V and J ends, which lost 0 bases and 9 bases, there was a span of 9 bases. In DNA form, the CDR3 reads TGTGCCAGCAGCTTAACATCCACCGGTTCACCCCTCCACTTT. It encodes CASSLTSTGSPLHF.